What follows describes a single T cell receptor beta chain. Its antigen is currently unknown. The CDR3 extends over 13 amino acids. CDR1 GTSNPN and CDR2 SVGIG come from the germline V gene (reference sequence). V was cut by 2 bases and J by 5 bases, with 12 bases left in between. RNA totalling about 0.5 to 1 ug underwent reverse transcription with random hexamers. TCRdb reprocessed the immunoSEQ multiplex PCR reads with MiXCR, giving one entry per CDR3 protein. The sample includes around 200,000 distinct CDR3 sequences, about 95% seen only once; the top ten take 0.1%. The data were taken from a study of CD8 T cells in Susac syndrome. Study-level results: Individuals included in the TCR sequencing and HLA analysis were acknowledged by the study to be relatively few in number.

This TCR was sampled from a human donor in good health. V gene TRBV30 combines with J gene TRBJ2-5; the D gene could be TRBD1 or TRBD2 (5 bases each). The specimen was CD4+ T cells from PBMCs. CDR3 coding DNA: TGTGCCTGGAGTATTGGGACCGGGGAGACCCAGTACTTC. This codes for CAWSIGTGETQYF.